A single sample gave rise to the 32 T cell receptor beta chains below, sequenced in a study of blood T cell repertoires in COVID-19. Profiling relied on immunoSEQ multiplex PCR, and the TCRdb table lists in-frame clones only, not all of them. The data show about 350,000 clones, with 85% to 90% seen just once and just under 6.5% held by the top ten. Specimen: peripheral blood. Receptors originate from a woman aged 50 to 60 with COVID-19, enrolled during active disease.

The V call is TRBV19, the J call TRBJ1-1; D gene ambiguous. The CDR3 loop spans 16 amino acids. The ends were cut back, 1 base at V and 2 bases at J, with 14 bases in the middle. Germline V gene sequence: CDR1 LNHDA, CDR2 SQIVND (reference sequence). DNA for the CDR3: TGTGCCAGTAGTATAGGTTTGGCCAGAAAAAACACTGAAGCTTTCTTT. It encodes CASSIGLARKNTEAFF.

The chain has TRBV3-1 (or the pseudogene TRBV3-2) and TRBJ1-3, with no clear D. The germline V gene encodes CDR1 LGHDT and CDR2 YNNKEL (reference sequence). The CDR3 spans 16 residues. Trimming left V 4 bases short and J 0 bases short, with 13 bases between. CDR3 sequence: CASSPRLVSSGNTIYF. As DNA, the CDR3 is TGTGCCAGCAGCCCACGCCTAGTTAGCTCTGGAAACACCATATATTTT.

The chain links TRBV3-1 (or the pseudogene TRBV3-2) to TRBJ1-2, with D hard to call. This CDR3 has 15 residues. V was pared by 3 bases and J by 5 bases, with 16 bases between. Germline CDR1 and CDR2: LGHDT and YNNKEL (reference sequence). CDR3 sequence (DNA): TGTGCCAGCAGCCAGGGCGAGGCACGAGGGTATGGCTACACCTTC. Amino acid sequence: CASSQGEARGYGYTF.

The V call is TRBV18, the J call TRBJ1-2; 9 positions match TRBD1. CDR3 length: 13 residues. The V segment lost 5 bases and the J segment 4 bases; nucleotides outside the gene matches: 2. Germline assignment: CDR1 KGHSH and CDR2 LQKENI. CDR3 coding DNA: TGTGCCAGCTCAGCGGGACAGGGCTATGGCTACACCTTC. Encoded protein: CASSAGQGYGYTF. Looking up the rest from reference TRBV18 and TRBJ1-2 gives the full variable domain: NAGVMQNPRHLVRRRGQEARLRCSPMKGHSHVYWYRQLPEEGLKFMVYLQKENIIDESGMPKERFSAEFPKEGPSILRIQQVVRGDSAAYFCASSAGQGYGYTFGSGTRLTVV.

This clone came up once. The genes are TRBV24-1 and TRBJ1-1; the D gene is possibly TRBD1 (5 bases). Trimming took off 6 bases at V and 4 bases at J, with 11 bases between the two ends. The CDR3 loop spans 13 amino acids. Germline V lookup: CDR1 KGHDR, CDR2 SFDVKD. The CDR3: CATSSGGGTEAFF. CDR3 coding DNA: TGTGCCACCAGTAGTGGGGGGGGCACTGAAGCTTTCTTT.

This rearrangement joins TRBV29-1 to TRBJ2-1; 7 bases line up with TRBD1. V gave up 4 bases and J gave up 0 bases; unmatched junction bases: 6. Germline V gene data show CDR1 as SQVTM and CDR2 as ANQGSEA. The CDR3 is 15 amino acids. The CDR3 loop reads CSVGGGGSSYNEQFF. For the CDR3, the DNA is TGCAGCGTTGGAGGGGGCGGAAGCTCCTACAATGAGCAGTTCTTC.

The CDR3 DNA reads as TGTGCCAGCAGCTTAGGGGGGCGAACAACTAATGAAAAACTGTTTTTT. Translation gives CASSLGGRTTNEKLFF. The rearrangement joins TRBV11-3 to TRBJ1-4; tentatively, D is TRBD1 (6 bases). CDR1 is SGHNT and CDR2 is YENEEA in the germline V gene. V shed 1 base and J shed 0 bases, with 9 bases lying between them. CDR3 length: 16 amino acids.

Written as DNA, the CDR3 is TGTGCTAGTGGACCTGGACAGGGAAGCACAGATACGCAGTATTTT. Translating gives CASGPGQGSTDTQYF. The rearrangement joins TRBV12-5 to TRBJ2-3; 8 bases line up with TRBD1. There are 15 residues in the CDR3. Trimming took 6 bases from V and 0 from J; bases not matched to a gene: 5. Germline CDR1 is LGHNT and CDR2 is FRNRAP.

In DNA form, the CDR3 reads TGTGCCAGTACCAGAGGAGGGGACTACACCTTC. It encodes CASTRGGDYTF. The rearrangement joins TRBV19 to TRBJ1-2; TRBD1 might be the D (5 bases). V lost 7 bases and J lost 10, with 13 bases in between. Germline lookup yields CDR1 LNHDA and CDR2 SQIVND (reference sequence). The CDR3 is made up of 11 amino acids.

The gene calls are TRBV18 and TRBJ1-4; D is undetermined. This CDR3 is 16 amino acids long. CDR1 KGHSH and CDR2 LQKENI come from the germline V gene. Trimming took off 4 bases at V and 0 bases at J, with 12 bases between the two ends. CDR3 protein: CASSRLTAATNEKLFF. The CDR3 DNA sequence: TGTGCCAGCTCACGCCTTACAGCTGCAACTAATGAAAAACTGTTTTTT.

V is TRBV6-5 and J is TRBJ1-5; TRBD1 might be the D (5 bases). There are 16 residues in the CDR3. Trimming took off 0 bases at V and 1 base at J, with 10 bases between the two ends. Germline loops: CDR1 MNHEY, CDR2 SVGAGI. The CDR3 sequence is CASSYSGAGSNQPQHF. CDR3 DNA sequence: TGTGCCAGCAGTTACTCTGGTGCAGGGAGCAATCAGCCCCAGCATTTT.

J is TRBJ1-3 and V is TRBV7-2; possibly TRBD1 for D (5 bases). The CDR3 runs to 13 residues. CDR1 and CDR2 from the germline V gene are SGHTA and FQGNSA. V shed 5 bases and J shed 4 bases, with 9 bases lying between them. In DNA form, the CDR3 reads TGTGCCAGCAGCCCAAGACAGGGAAACACCATATATTTT. This gives the protein CASSPRQGNTIYF.

This rearrangement joins TRBV4-1 to TRBJ2-5, with 8 positions matching TRBD2. V shed 1 base, J shed 2 bases, and the junction held 9 bases outside the gene matches. The CDR3 loop spans 17 amino acids. The germline CDR1 and CDR2 sequences are MGHRA and YSYEKL. CDR3 nucleotide sequence: TGCGCCAGCAGCCAAGGGATCATAACTAGCGGACAAGAGACCCAGTACTTC. Protein: CASSQGIITSGQETQYF.

The chain uses TRBV28 and TRBJ2-4; a possible D gene is TRBD1 (5 bases). The CDR3 runs to 13 residues. CDR1 is MDHEN and CDR2 is SYDVKM in the germline V gene. Trimming took off 9 bases at V and 9 bases at J, with 18 bases between the two ends. The CDR3 protein is CASSGWVVRIQYF. The CDR3 nucleotides are TGTGCCAGTTCAGGGTGGGTGGTACGCATTCAGTACTTC.

The chain combines TRBV3-1 (or the pseudogene TRBV3-2) with TRBJ2-7; 9 positions agree with TRBD2. The CDR3 loop spans 15 amino acids. Germline CDR1 reads LGHDT; CDR2 reads YNNKEL (reference sequence). J lost 4 bases, V lost 2 bases, and 6 bases had no gene match. The CDR3 here is CASSQRTSDPYEQYF. CDR3 nucleotide sequence: TGTGCCAGCAGCCAAAGGACTAGCGACCCGTACGAGCAGTACTTC.

In its sample, this clone was seen a few times. This chain uses TRBV19 with TRBJ2-7; a weak D match, TRBD2 (5 bases). Per the germline V gene, CDR1 is LNHDA and CDR2 is SQIVND (reference sequence). This CDR3 contains 13 residues. Deletions cut 3 bases from V and 0 bases from J, with 6 bases between. CDR3 bases: TGTGCCAGTAGTATGGAGGTCTCCTACGAGCAGTACTTC. It codes for CASSMEVSYEQYF.

V usage is TRBV3-1 (or the pseudogene TRBV3-2) and J usage is TRBJ2-7; 11 bases match TRBD1. The V gene's germline CDR1 is LGHDT and CDR2 YNNKEL (reference sequence). This CDR3 is 17 amino acids long. V trimming: 1 base; J trimming: 3 bases; junction bases outside the gene matches: 8. The CDR3 loop is CASSQASRTGGLYEQYF. CDR3 coding DNA: TGTGCCAGCAGCCAAGCATCGAGGACAGGGGGCCTCTACGAGCAGTACTTC.

V and J are TRBV7-9 and TRBJ2-1; 9 nucleotides line up with TRBD2. CDR3 size: 16 residues. From germline, CDR1 is SEHNR and CDR2 FQNEAQ (reference sequence). V was pared by 2 bases and J by 10 bases, with 12 bases of the junction left unmatched. The CDR3 nucleotides read TGTGCCAGCAGCTTAACCGGGACTAGCACTGGAAACGAGCAGTTCTTC. Its protein is CASSLTGTSTGNEQFF.

The J gene is TRBJ1-2, the V gene TRBV5-1; D is possibly TRBD1 (6 bases). Germline V gene data show CDR1 as SGHRS and CDR2 as YFSETQ. V was cut by 4 bases and J by 0 bases, with 10 bases left in between. The CDR3 spans 14 residues. CDR3 nucleotide sequence: TGCGCCAGCAGCAACACAGGGACTAACTATGGCTACACCTTC. This gives the protein CASSNTGTNYGYTF.

The V call is TRBV24-1, the J call TRBJ1-2; possibly TRBD1 for D (6 bases). CDR1 KGHDR and CDR2 SFDVKD come from the germline V gene. The length of the CDR3 is 16 residues. Trimming shortened V by 3 bases and J by 1 base, and 14 bases separated the two germline ends. CDR3 nucleotide sequence: TGTGCCACCAGTGATCAGGGGACCCCGGTTAACTATGGCTACACCTTC. Residues: CATSDQGTPVNYGYTF.

This chain connects TRBV4-2 to TRBJ1-4; possible D gene TRBD1, 6 bases. Germline V CDR1 and CDR2: LGHNA, YNFKEQ. The CDR3 extends over 15 amino acids. The V gene lost 0 bases and the J gene lost 3 bases, with 8 bases spanning the gap. CDR3 protein: CASSQDQGPNEKLFF. The DNA of the CDR3 is TGTGCCAGCAGCCAAGATCAGGGGCCTAATGAAAAACTGTTTTTT.

In its sample, this clone was seen a few times. This chain connects TRBV3-1 (or the pseudogene TRBV3-2) to TRBJ2-7; maybe TRBD1 (5 bases). This CDR3 comprises 14 residues. V dropped 6 bases and J dropped 2 bases, with 14 bases sitting between them. Per germline, CDR1 LGHDT and CDR2 YNNKEL (reference sequence). The CDR3 bases are TGTGCCAGCAGACACCAGGGATCTACCTACGAGCAGTACTTC. Translated: CASRHQGSTYEQYF.

This clone came up once. The chain is built from TRBV6-2 or TRBV6-3 and TRBJ2-7, with D possibly TRBD2 on 6 matching bases. The V end lost 3 bases, the J end lost 0 bases, and 15 bases lay between the germline ends. The CDR3 is 16 amino acids. Germline CDR1 reads MNHEY; CDR2 reads SVGEGT. CDR3 sequence: CASSYKGLWSSYEQYF. In DNA, the CDR3 is TGTGCCAGCAGTTATAAGGGACTTTGGAGCTCCTACGAGCAGTACTTC.

This clone was detected a few times. V gene TRBV5-1 combines with J gene TRBJ1-4, with D uncertain. The CDR3 length is 16 residues. Trimming took 2 bases from V and 5 from J, leaving 16 bases between them. CDR1 SGHRS and CDR2 YFSETQ come from the germline V gene. CDR3 region: CASSFSWEYSNEKLFF. The CDR3 DNA reads TGCGCCAGCAGCTTCTCCTGGGAGTACTCAAATGAAAAACTGTTTTTT.

The chain uses TRBV25-1 and TRBJ1-1; D may be TRBD1 (6 bases). V was clipped by 5 bases and J by 3 bases, with 13 bases between them. Germline-derived CDR1 and CDR2 are MGHDK and SYGVNS. The CDR3 loop spans 14 amino acids. The CDR3 DNA follows: TGTGCCAGCAGTTCAACTCAGGGGTACACTGAAGCTTTCTTT. Translated: CASSSTQGYTEAFF.

The rearrangement uses TRBV5-4 and TRBJ2-1, with TRBD2 matching 7 bases. Germline V lookup: CDR1 SGHNT, CDR2 YYREEE (reference sequence). Unmatched junction bases numbered 6, after V lost 0 bases and J lost 6 bases. This CDR3 has 15 amino acids. The CDR3 DNA sequence: TGTGCCAGCAGCTTGGAGAGGGAGGGATTCAATGAGCAGTTCTTC. It translates to CASSLEREGFNEQFF. Variable domain in full (rest from reference TRBV5-4 and TRBJ2-1): ETGVTQSPTHLIKTRGQQVTLRCSSQSGHNTVSWYQQALGQGPQFIFQYYREEENGRGNFPPRFSGLQFPNYSSELNVNALELDDSALYLCASSLEREGFNEQFFGPGTRLTVL.

This clone was seen more than once but under ten times. The chain carries TRBV6-5 and TRBJ2-3, with 9 positions matching TRBD1. This CDR3 has 15 residues. Unmatched junction bases numbered 5, after V lost 4 bases and J lost 3 bases. Germline CDR1 is MNHEY and CDR2 is SVGAGI. Here the CDR3 DNA reads TGTGCCAGCAGTTCCTCGGACAGGGGAACAGATACGCAGTATTTT. Amino acid sequence: CASSSSDRGTDTQYF.

This chain links TRBV19 with TRBJ2-3; TRBD2 aligns across 14 bases. CDR3 size: 16 residues. J was trimmed by 6 bases and V by 5 bases; bases with no gene match: 7. Germline V CDR1 and CDR2: LNHDA, SQIVND (reference sequence). Here the CDR3 DNA reads TGTGCCAGTAGTTTCGGGACTAGCGGGAGTAAGGATACGCAGTATTTT. Protein product: CASSFGTSGSKDTQYF.

The chain combines TRBV6-6 with TRBJ1-5; a weak D match, TRBD1 (5 bases). The germline gives CDR1 MNHNY, CDR2 SVGAGI (reference sequence). The CDR3 has 14 amino acids. Trimming pared 3 bases from V and 5 bases from J, leaving 11 bases between. CDR3 coding DNA: TGTGCCAGCAGTTATAGGGGCTTCTATCAGCCCCAGCATTTT. It encodes CASSYRGFYQPQHF.

CDR3 sequence (DNA): TGCGCCAGCAGCTTTACTAGTTCGGCCTACGAGCAGTACTTC. Amino acid sequence: CASSFTSSAYEQYF. V usage is TRBV5-1 and J usage is TRBJ2-7, with a weak D call TRBD2 (5 bases). The CDR3 has 14 amino acids. Germline V CDR1 and CDR2: SGHRS, YFSETQ. The V end was cut by 2 bases, the J end by 2 bases, with 11 bases between.

The chain recombines TRBV27 with TRBJ1-1; the match to TRBD1 covers 10 bases. Germline V gives CDR1 MNHEY, CDR2 SMNVEV (reference sequence). CDR3 length equals 15 residues. V lost 6 bases, J lost 1 base, and 5 bases stayed unmatched. Here the CDR3 DNA reads TGTGCCAGCAGAGGGACAGGGGAGGGGAACACTGAAGCTTTCTTT. Translated: CASRGTGEGNTEAFF.

The V gene is TRBV6-6, the J gene TRBJ2-2, with 10 bases identical to TRBD2. The CDR3 runs to 14 residues. CDR1 is MNHNY, CDR2 SVGAGI, per germline (reference sequence). J gave up 3 bases and V 10 bases, and 5 bases lay outside the gene matches. The CDR3 reads CATGTSVYTGELFF. The DNA for the CDR3 is TGTGCCACCGGGACTAGCGTATACACCGGGGAGCTGTTTTTT.